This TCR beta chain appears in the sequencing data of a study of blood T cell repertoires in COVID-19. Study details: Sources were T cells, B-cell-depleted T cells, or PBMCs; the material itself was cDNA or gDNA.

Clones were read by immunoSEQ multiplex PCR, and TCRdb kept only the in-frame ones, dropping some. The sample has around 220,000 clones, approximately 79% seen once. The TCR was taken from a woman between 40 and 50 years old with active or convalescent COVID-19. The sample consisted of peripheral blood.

The CDR3 loop reads CASSPDYSEAFF. The CDR3 region has the DNA TGTGCCAGCAGCCCGGACTACAGTGAAGCTTTCTTT. The chain combines TRBV3-1 (or the pseudogene TRBV3-2) with TRBJ1-1; D is uncertain. CDR1 is LGHDT, CDR2 YNNKEL, per germline (reference sequence). This CDR3 has 12 amino acids. V was pared by 4 bases and J by 7 bases, with 10 bases between.